The 10 T cell receptor beta chains below come from one sample, sequenced in a study of Graves' ophthalmopathy and Graves' hyperthyroidism (dated 2018 in TCRdb). Sequencer: Illumina HiSeq 2000. For repertoire sequencing, the TCR beta CDR3 regions were amplified from RNA transcripts. A first-round RT-PCR used HTBI primers with the Qiagen OneStep RT-PCR kit, followed by a second-round multiplex PCR, size selection and purification. TCRdb reprocessed the public reads (quality trimming at Q25 with fastp, clone calling with MiXCR) and kept in-frame beta chains. Rows are unified per CDR3 protein, each entry keeping the most common DNA and genes. This sample holds over a million distinct CDR3 sequences; about 40% were observed only once. The leading ten clones occupy more than 9.5% of the sample. Sequencing input: peripheral blood or thyroid tissue (not recorded which). The receptors shown here come from an adult man with Graves' hyperthyroidism.

This clonotype has a count of ten or more. The CDR3 spells CSARLGHPNTEAFF. The CDR3 region has the DNA TGCAGTGCTAGACTGGGACATCCGAACACTGAAGCTTTCTTT. The chain has TRBV20-1 and TRBJ1-1; perhaps TRBD1 as D (6 bases). The CDR3 consists of 14 residues. Germline lookup yields CDR1 DFQATT and CDR2 SNEGSKA (reference sequence). Trimming cost V 2 bases and J 1 base, with 11 bases left between them.

V usage is TRBV19 and J usage is TRBJ1-1; 8 positions agree with TRBD1. Germline CDR1 LNHDA, CDR2 SQIVND (reference sequence). V lost 11 bases to trimming and J lost 1 base; unmatched junction nucleotides: 3. This CDR3 is built from 12 residues. The CDR3 nucleotides are TGTGCCCGGGGACAGGAGAACACTGAAGCTTTCTTT. Its translation: CARGQENTEAFF.

This clonotype was observed a handful of times. The junction and the germline gene differ at one end; a read error may be behind it. The V call is TRBV7-8, the J call TRBJ2-7; D gene uncertain. CDR1 and CDR2 (germline): SGHVS, FQNEAQ. This CDR3 has 15 residues. The CDR3 region is CASSLSAVAIYEQCF. In DNA form, the CDR3 reads TGTGCCAGCAGCTTATCGGCGGTAGCCATCTACGAGCAGTGCTTC.

The table lists this clonotype with many counts. V usage is TRBV5-5 and J usage is TRBJ1-5, with D unresolved. V was clipped by 1 base and J by 0 bases, with 5 bases between them. This CDR3 is built from 14 residues. Germline V CDR1 and CDR2: SGHKS, YYEKEE (reference sequence). DNA of the CDR3: TGTGCCAGCAGCTTGAAAAATAGCAATCAGCCCCAGCATTTT. This codes for CASSLKNSNQPQHF.

This clonotype was found many times. This chain joins TRBV7-9 and TRBJ2-7, with D perhaps being TRBD1 or TRBD2 (5 bases each). This CDR3 is 16 amino acids long. The V end was cut by 4 bases, the J end by 0 bases, with 16 bases between. Germline-derived CDR1 and CDR2 are SEHNR and FQNEAQ (reference sequence). The CDR3: CASSSPRGPTSYEQYF. The CDR3 DNA reads TGTGCCAGCAGCTCGCCCCGGGGCCCCACCTCCTACGAGCAGTACTTC.

This clonotype has more than one count but fewer than ten. The chain carries TRBV4-1 and TRBJ1-4; tentatively, D is TRBD1 (5 bases). From germline, CDR1 is MGHRA and CDR2 YSYEKL. The CDR3 runs to 14 residues. V was cut by 0 bases and J by 7 bases, with 9 bases left in between. CDR3 DNA: TGCGCCAGCAGCCAAGACAGGGTCGGTGAAAAACTGTTTTTT. This encodes CASSQDRVGEKLFF.

Details on this clonotype: A much larger clone lies a single base off, so this may be a read error. The chain employs TRBV7-2 and TRBJ2-7, with a tentative D call TRBD1 (5 bases). The V end lost 5 bases, the J end lost 2 bases, and 13 bases lay between the germline ends. The CDR3 consists of 14 residues. The germline V gene encodes CDR1 SGHTA and CDR2 FQGNSA. CDR3 coding DNA: TGTGCCAGCAGCCTTCAGGGTAACCCCTACGAGCAGTACTTC. It encodes CASSLQGNPYEQYF.

The chain joins TRBV14 to TRBJ2-3, with a tentative D call TRBD2 (6 bases). CDR3 length: 14 amino acids. CDR1 and CDR2 (germline): SGHDN, FVKESK. V lost 1 base, J lost 5 bases, and 10 bases lay in between. The CDR3 sequence is CASSQGLAEDTQYF. CDR3 sequence (DNA): TGTGCCAGCAGCCAAGGGTTAGCGGAAGATACGCAGTATTTT.

This rearrangement joins TRBV7-9 to TRBJ2-7; no reliable D call. With 4 bases removed from V and 6 bases from J, the gap between germline ends came to 10 bases. The CDR3 spans 12 residues. The V gene's germline CDR1 is SEHNR and CDR2 FQNEAQ (reference sequence). The CDR3 here is CASSYLPGEQYF. CDR3 bases: TGTGCCAGCAGCTACCTACCTGGCGAGCAGTACTTC.

As regards this clonotype: Because the CDR3 is missing its conserved closing phenylalanine or tryptophan, this is likely a read error. The limits of the CDR3 on the DNA are not certain, so only TCRdb's listed CDR3 is given. The CDR3 is CASSRETGSTRAG. The chain is built from TRBV7-8 and TRBJ2-2. The germline CDR1 and CDR2 sequences are SGHVS and FQNEAQ. The CDR3 extends over 13 residues, inclusive of both ends.